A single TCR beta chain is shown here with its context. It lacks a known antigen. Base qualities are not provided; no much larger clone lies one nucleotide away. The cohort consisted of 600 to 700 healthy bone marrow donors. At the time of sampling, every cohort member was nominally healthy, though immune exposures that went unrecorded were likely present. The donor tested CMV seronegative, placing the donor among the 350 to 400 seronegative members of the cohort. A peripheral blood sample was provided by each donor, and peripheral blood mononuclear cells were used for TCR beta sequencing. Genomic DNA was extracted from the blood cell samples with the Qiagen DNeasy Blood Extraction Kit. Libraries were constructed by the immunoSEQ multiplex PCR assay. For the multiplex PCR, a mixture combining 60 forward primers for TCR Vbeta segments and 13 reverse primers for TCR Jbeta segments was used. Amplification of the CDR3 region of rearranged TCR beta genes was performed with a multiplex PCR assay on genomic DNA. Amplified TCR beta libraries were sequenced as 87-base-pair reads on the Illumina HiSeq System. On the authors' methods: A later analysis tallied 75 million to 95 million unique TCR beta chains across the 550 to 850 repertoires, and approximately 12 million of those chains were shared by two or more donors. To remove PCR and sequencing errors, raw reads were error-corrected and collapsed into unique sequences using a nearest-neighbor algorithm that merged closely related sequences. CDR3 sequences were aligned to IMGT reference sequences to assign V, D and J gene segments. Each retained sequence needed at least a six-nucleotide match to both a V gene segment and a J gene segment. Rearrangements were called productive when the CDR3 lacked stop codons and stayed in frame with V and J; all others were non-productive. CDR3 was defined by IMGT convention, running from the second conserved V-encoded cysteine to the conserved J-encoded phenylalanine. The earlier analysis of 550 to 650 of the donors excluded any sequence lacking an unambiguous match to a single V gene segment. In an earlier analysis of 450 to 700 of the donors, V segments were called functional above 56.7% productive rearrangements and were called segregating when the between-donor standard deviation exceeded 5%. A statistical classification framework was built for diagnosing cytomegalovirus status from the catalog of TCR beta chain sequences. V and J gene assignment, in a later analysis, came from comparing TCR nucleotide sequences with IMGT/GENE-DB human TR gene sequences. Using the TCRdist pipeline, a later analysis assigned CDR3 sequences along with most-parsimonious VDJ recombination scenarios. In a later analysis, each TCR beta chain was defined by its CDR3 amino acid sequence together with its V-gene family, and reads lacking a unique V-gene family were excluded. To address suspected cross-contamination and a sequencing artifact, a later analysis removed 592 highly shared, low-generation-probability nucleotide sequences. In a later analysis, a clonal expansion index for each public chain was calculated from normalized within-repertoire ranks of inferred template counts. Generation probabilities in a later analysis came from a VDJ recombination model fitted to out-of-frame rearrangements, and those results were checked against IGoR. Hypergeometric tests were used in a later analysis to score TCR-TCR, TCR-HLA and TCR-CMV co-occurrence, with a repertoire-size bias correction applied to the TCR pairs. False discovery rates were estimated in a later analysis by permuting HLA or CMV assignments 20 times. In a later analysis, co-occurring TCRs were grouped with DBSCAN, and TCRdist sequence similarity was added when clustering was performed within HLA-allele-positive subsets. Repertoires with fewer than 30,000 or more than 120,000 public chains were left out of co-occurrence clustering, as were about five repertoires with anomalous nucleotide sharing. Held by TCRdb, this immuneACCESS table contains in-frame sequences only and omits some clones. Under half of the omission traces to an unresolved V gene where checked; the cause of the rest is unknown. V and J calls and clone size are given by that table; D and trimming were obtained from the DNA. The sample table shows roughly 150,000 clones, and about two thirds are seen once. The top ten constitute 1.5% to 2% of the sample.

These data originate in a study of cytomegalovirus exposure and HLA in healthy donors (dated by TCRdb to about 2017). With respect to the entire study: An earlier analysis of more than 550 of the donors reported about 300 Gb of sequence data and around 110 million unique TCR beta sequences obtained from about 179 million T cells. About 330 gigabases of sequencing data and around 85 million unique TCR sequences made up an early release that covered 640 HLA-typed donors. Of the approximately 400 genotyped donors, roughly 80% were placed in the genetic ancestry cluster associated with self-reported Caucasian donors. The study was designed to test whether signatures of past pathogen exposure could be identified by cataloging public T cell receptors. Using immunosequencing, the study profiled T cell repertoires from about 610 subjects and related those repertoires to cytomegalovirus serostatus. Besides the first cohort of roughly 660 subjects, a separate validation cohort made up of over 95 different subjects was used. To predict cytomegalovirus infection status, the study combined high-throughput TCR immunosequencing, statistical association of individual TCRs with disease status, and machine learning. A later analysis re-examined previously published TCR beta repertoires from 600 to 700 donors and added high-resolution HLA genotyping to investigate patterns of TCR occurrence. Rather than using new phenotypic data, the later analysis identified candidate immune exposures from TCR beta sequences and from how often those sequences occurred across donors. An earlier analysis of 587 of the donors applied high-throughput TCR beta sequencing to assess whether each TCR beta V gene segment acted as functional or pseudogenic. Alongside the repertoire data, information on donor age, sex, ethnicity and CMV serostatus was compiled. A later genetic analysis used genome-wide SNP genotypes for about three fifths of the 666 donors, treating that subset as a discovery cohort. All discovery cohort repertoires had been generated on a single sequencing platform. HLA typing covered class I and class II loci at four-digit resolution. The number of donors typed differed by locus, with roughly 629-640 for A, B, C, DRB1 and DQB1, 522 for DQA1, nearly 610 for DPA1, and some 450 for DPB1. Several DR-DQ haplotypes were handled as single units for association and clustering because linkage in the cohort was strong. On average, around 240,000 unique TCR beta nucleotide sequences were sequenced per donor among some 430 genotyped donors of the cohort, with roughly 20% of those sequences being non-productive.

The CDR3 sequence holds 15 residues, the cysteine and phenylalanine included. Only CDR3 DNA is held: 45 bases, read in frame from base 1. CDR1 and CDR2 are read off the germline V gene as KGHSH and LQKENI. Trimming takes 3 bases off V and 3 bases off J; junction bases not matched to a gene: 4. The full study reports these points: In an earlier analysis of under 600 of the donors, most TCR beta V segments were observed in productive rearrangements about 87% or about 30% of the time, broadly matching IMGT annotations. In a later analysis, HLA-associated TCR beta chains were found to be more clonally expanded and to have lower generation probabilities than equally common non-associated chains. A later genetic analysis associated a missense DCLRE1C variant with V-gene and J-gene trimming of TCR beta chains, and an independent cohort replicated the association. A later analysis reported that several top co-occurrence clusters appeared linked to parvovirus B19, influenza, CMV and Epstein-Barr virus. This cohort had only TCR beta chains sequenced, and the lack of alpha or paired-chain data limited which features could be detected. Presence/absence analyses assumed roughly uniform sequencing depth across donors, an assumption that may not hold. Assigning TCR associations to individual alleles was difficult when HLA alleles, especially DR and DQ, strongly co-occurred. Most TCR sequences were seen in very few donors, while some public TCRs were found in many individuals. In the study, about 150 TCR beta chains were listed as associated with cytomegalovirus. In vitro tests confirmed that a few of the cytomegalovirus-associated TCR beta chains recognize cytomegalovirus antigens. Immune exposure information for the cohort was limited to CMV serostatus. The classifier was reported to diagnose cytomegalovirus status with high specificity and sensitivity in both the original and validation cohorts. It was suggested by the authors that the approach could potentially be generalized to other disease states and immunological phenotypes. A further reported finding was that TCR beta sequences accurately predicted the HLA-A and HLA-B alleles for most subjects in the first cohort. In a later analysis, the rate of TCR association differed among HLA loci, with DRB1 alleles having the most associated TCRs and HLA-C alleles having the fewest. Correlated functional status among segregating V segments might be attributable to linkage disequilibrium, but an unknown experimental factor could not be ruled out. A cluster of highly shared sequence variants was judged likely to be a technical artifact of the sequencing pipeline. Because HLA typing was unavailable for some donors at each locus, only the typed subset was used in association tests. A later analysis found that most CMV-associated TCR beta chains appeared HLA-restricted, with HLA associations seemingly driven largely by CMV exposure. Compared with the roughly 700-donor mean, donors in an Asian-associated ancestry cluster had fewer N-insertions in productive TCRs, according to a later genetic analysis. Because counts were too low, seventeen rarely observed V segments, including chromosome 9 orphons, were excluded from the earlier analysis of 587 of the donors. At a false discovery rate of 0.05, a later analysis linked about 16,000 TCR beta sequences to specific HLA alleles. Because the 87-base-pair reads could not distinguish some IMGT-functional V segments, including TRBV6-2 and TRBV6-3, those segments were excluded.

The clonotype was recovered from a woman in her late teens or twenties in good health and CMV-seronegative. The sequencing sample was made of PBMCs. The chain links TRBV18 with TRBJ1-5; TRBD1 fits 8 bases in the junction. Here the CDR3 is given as CASSPGQVINQPQHF. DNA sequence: TGTGCCAGCTCACCGGGACAGGTCATCAATCAGCCCCAGCATTTT. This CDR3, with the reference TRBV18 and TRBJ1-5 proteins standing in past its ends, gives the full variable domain NAGVMQNPRHLVRRRGQEARLRCSPMKGHSHVYWYRQLPEEGLKFMVYLQKENIIDESGMPKERFSAEFPKEGPSILRIQQVVRGDSAAYFCASSPGQVINQPQHFGDGTRLSIL.